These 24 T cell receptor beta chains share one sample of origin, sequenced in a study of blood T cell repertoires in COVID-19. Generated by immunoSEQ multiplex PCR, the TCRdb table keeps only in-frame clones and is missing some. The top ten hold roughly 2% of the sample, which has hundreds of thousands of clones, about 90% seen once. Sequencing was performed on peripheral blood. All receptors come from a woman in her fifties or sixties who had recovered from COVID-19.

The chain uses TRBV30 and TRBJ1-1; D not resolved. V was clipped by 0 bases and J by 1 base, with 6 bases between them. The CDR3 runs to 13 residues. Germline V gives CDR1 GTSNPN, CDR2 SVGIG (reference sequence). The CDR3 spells CAWSVVGNTEAFF. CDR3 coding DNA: TGTGCCTGGAGTGTAGTCGGGAACACTGAAGCTTTCTTT.

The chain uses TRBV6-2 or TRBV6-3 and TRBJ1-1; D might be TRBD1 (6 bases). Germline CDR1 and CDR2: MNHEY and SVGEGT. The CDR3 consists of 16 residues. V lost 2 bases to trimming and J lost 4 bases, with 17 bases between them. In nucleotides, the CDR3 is TGTGCCAGCAGTTACCCCCCCGGGGGGCTGGGCACTGAAGCTTTCTTT. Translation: CASSYPPGGLGTEAFF.

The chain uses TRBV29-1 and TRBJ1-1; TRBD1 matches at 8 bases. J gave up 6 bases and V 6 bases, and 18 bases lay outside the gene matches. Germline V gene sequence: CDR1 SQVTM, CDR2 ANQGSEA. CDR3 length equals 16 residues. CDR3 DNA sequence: TGCAGCGTCCCTGGTCCAACAGGGGGTGGTATCTCTGAAGCTTTCTTT. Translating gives CSVPGPTGGGISEAFF.

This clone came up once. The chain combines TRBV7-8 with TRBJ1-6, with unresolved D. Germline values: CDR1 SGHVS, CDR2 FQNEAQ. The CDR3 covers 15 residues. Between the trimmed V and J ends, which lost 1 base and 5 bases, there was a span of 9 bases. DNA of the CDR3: TGTGCCAGCAGCTTAGGGGCAGGCAATAATTCACCCCTCCACTTT. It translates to CASSLGAGNNSPLHF.

The CDR3 nucleotides read TGTGCCAGCAGCGTAGGATCAACGGTGCGACAGGGGGGCCACGAGCAGTACTTC. It specifies CASSVGSTVRQGGHEQYF. The genes are TRBV9 and TRBJ2-7, with TRBD1 matching 9 bases. The J segment lost 5 bases and the V segment lost 0 bases, leaving 15 bases of the junction unmatched. CDR3 length: 18 residues. CDR1 and CDR2 (germline): SGDLS, YYNGEE.

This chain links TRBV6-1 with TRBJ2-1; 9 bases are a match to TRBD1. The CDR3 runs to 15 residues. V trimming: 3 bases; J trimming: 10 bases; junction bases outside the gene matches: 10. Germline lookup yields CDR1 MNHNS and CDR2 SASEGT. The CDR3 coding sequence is TGTGCCAGCAGTGAGACCGGGACAGGGCGATGGGAGCAGTTCTTC. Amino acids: CASSETGTGRWEQFF.

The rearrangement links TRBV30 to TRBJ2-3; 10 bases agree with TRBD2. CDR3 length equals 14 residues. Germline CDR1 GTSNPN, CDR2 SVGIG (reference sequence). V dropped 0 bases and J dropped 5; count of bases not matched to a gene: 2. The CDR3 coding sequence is TGTGCCTGGAGTGTAGCGGGGGGGCAAGATACGCAGTATTTT. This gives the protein CAWSVAGGQDTQYF.

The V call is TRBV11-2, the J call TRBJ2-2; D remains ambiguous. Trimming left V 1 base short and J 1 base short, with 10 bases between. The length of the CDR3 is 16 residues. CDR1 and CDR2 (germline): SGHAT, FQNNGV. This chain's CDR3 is CASSLGGARNTGELFF. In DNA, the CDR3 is TGTGCCAGCAGCTTAGGAGGTGCGAGGAACACCGGGGAGCTGTTTTTT.

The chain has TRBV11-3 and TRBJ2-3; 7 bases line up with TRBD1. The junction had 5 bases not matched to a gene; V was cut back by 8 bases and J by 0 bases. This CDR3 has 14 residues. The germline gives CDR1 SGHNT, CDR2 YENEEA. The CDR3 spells CASEDRSSTDTQYF. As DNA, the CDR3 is TGTGCCAGCGAGGACAGGTCTAGCACAGATACGCAGTATTTT.

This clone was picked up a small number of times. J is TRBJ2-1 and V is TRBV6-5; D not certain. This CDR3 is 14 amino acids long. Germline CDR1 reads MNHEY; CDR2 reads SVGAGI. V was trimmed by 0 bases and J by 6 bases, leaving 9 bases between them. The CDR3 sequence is CASSYSSPRNEQFF. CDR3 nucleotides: TGTGCCAGCAGTTACTCGAGCCCACGCAATGAGCAGTTCTTC.

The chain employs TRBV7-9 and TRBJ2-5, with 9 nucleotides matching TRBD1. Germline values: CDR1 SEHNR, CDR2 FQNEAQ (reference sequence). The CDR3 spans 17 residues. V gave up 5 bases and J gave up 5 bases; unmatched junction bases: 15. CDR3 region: CASSPYRGQRRAETQYF. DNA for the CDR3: TGTGCCAGCAGCCCTTACAGGGGGCAACGTCGCGCGGAGACCCAGTACTTC.

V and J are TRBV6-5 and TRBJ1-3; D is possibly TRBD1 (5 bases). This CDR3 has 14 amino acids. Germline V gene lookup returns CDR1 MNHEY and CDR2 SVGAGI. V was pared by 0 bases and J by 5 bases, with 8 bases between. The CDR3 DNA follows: TGTGCCAGCAGTTACTCACGGGGGAGAAACACCATATATTTT. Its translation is CASSYSRGRNTIYF.

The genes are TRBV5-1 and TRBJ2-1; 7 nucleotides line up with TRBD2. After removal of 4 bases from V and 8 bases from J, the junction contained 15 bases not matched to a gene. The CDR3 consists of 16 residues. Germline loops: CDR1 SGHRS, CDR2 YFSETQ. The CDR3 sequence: CASSPWVAGVKDEQFF. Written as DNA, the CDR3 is TGCGCCAGCAGCCCCTGGGTGGCGGGAGTTAAAGATGAGCAGTTCTTC.

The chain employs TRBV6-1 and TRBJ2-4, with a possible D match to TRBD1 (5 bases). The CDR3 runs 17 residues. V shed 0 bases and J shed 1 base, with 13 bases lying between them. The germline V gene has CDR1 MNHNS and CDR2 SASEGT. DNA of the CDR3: TGTGCCAGCAGTGAAGCGCGGCAAGGGGCTGCCAAAAACATTCAGTACTTC. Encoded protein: CASSEARQGAAKNIQYF.

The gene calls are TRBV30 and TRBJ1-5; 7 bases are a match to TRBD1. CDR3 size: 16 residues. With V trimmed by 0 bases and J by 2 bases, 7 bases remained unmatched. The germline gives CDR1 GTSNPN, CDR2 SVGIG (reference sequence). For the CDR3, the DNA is TGTGCCTGGAGTGTATTCGCAGGGGGAGGCAATCAGCCCCAGCATTTT. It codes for CAWSVFAGGGNQPQHF.

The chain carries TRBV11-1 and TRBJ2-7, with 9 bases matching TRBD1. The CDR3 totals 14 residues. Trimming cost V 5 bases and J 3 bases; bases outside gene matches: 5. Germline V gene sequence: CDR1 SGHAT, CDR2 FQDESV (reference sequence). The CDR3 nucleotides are TGTGCCAGCAGCAAGGACAGGGGTGGCTACGAGCAGTACTTC. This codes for CASSKDRGGYEQYF. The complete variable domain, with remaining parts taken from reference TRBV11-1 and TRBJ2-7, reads EAEVAQSPRYKITEKSQAVAFWCDPISGHATLYWYRQILGQGPELLVQFQDESVVDDSQLPKDRFSAERLKGVDSTLKIQPAELGDSAMYLCASSKDRGGYEQYFGPGTRLTVT.

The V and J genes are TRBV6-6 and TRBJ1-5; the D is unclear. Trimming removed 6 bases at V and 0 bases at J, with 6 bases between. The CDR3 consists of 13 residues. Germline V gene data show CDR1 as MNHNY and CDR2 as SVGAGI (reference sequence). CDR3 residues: CASSQNSNQPQHF. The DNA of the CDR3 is TGTGCCAGCAGCCAGAATAGCAATCAGCCCCAGCATTTT.

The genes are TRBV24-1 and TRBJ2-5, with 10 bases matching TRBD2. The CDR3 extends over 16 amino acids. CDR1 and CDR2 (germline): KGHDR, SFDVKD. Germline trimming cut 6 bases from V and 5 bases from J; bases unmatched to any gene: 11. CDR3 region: CATSKTASGSGETQYF. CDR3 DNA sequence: TGTGCCACCAGTAAAACCGCTAGCGGGAGCGGGGAGACCCAGTACTTC.

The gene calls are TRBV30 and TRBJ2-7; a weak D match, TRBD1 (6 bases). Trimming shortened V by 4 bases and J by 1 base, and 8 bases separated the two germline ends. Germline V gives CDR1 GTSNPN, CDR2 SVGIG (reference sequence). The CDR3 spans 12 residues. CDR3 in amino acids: CAWNRVSYEQYF. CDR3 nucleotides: TGTGCCTGGAACAGGGTGTCCTACGAGCAGTACTTC. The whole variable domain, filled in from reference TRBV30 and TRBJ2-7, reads SQTIHQWPATLVQPVGSPLSLECTVEGTSNPNLYWYRQAAGRGLQLLFYSVGIGQISSEVPQNLSASRPQDRQFILSSKKLLLSDSGFYLCAWNRVSYEQYFGPGTRLTVT.

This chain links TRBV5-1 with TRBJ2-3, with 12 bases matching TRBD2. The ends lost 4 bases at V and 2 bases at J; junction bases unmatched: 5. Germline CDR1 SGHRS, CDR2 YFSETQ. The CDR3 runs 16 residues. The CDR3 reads CASSPGLAGITDTQYF. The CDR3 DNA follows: TGCGCCAGCAGCCCGGGACTAGCGGGTATCACAGATACGCAGTATTTT.

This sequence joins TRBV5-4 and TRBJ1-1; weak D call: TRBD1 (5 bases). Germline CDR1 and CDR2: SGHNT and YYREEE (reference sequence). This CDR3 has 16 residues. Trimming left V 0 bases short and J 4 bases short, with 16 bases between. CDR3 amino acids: CASSLDSLATATEAFF. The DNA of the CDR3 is TGTGCCAGCAGCTTGGATTCCCTCGCGACAGCCACTGAAGCTTTCTTT.

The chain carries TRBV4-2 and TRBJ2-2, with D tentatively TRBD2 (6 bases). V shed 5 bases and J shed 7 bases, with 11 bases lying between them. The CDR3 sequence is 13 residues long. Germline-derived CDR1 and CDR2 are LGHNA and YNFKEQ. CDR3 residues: CASSAAGFGELFF. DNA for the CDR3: TGTGCCAGCAGCGCCGCGGGGTTCGGGGAGCTGTTTTTT.

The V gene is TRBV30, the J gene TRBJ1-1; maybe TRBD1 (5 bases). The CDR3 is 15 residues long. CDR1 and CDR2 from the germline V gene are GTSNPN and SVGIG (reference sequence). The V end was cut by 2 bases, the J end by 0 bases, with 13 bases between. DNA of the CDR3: TGTGCCTGGAGTATTACGACAGAATTGAACACTGAAGCTTTCTTT. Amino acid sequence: CAWSITTELNTEAFF.

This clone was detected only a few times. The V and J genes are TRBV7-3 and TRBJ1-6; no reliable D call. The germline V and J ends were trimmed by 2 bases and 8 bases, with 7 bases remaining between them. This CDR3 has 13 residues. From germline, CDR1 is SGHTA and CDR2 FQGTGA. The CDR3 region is CASSLFRDSPLHF. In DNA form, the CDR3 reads TGTGCCAGCAGCTTATTCCGGGATTCACCCCTCCACTTT.